This TCR beta chain was profiled in a study of T cell responses to AZD1222 COVID-19 vaccine. The study's findings and limits: Epitopes outside B.1.351 and B.1.1.7 mutated regions reportedly drew nearly half of spike TCRs.

The CDR3 spans 17 residues. Per germline, CDR1 SNHLY and CDR2 FYNNEI. Trimming cost V 0 bases and J 3 bases, with 15 bases left between them. The table came from immunoSEQ multiplex PCR; TCRdb's copy has only in-frame clones and leaves some out. Among about 120,000 clones listed, 70% to 90% were seen once. As for this clone: Its antigen is unknown.

Second-dose recipients at about 4 or about 12 weeks were treated as one pooled group. The V gene is TRBV2, the J gene TRBJ1-5, with D uncertain. The TCR originated in an adult who received the AZD1222 COVID-19 vaccine. Here the sequenced sample was peripheral blood, taken 28 days after the second AZD1222 dose. The CDR3 loop reads CASSEARRDRNNQPQHF. DNA of the CDR3: TGTGCCAGCAGTGAAGCGCGGAGGGATAGGAACAATCAGCCCCAGCATTTT.